This T cell receptor (beta chain) was documented in a study of cytomegalovirus exposure and HLA in healthy donors. Germline V CDR1 and CDR2: MNHEY, SVGAGI. The CDR3 has 16 amino acids. The ends were cut back, 2 bases at V and 1 base at J, with 15 bases in the middle. General observations from the study: Later work found that TCR association rates differed between HLA loci; DRB1 had the most and HLA-C the fewest. Exclusion as indistinguishable affected some V segments, including TRBV6-2 and TRBV6-3. TCR beta sequences numbering about 17,000 were associated with HLA alleles at 0.05 false discovery rate in a later analysis.

A note on this clone: Its antigen is not identified.

The PCR was carried out with 60 Vbeta primers and 13 Jbeta primers. Per the original data handling: In a later analysis, of about 80 million unique beta chains, around 9.9 million appeared in at least two donors. TCRdb keeps only in-frame clones here, not all; method: immunoSEQ multiplex PCR. V and J calls and clone size are given by that table; D and trimming were obtained from the DNA. Among fewer than 200,000 clones listed, approximately 79% were seen once. This TCR was recovered from a middle-aged man in good health and CMV-seronegative. Sequenced input: PBMCs. The rearrangement uses TRBV6-5 and TRBJ2-7; D not certain. CDR3 loop: CASSYLTSPYSYEQYF. The CDR3 DNA reads as TGTGCCAGCAGTTACCTTACAAGTCCTTATTCCTACGAGCAGTACTTC.